Detailed here is one TCR beta chain. The entry originates in a study of blood T cell repertoires in COVID-19. Per the authors' pipeline: The authors estimated nucleated cell counts from reference gene primer amplification. Repertoires were generated with immunoSEQ multiplex PCR, while TCRdb's copy carries only in-frame clones and drops some. V, J and clone size reflect that table, while D and trimming were determined from the DNA. The sample includes over 130,000 clones, about 80% seen only once; the top ten take roughly 2.2%. CDR3 size: 17 residues. The sequenced sample consisted of peripheral blood. The rearrangement uses TRBV21-1 and TRBJ2-7; the table calls TRBD2, which could not be checked here. TRBV21-1 is deemed a pseudogene. The sequence was collected from a man between 70 and 80 years old with acute or convalescent COVID-19. In nucleotides, the CDR3 is TGTGCCAGCAGCAAGTGGGCGGGGTGGCAGGCGGCCTACGAGCAGTACTTC. It specifies CASSKWAGWQAAYEQYF.